Listed here are 20 T cell receptor beta chains from one sample, sequenced in a study of blood T cell repertoires in COVID-19. This table comes from immunoSEQ multiplex PCR, and its TCRdb copy is limited to in-frame clones, with some not included. The sample holds about 150,000 clones, 90% seen once. The sequencing sample was made of peripheral blood. Receptor source: a man aged 50 to 59 with acute or convalescent COVID-19.

This clone showed up just a few times. The chain couples TRBV6-2 or TRBV6-3 to TRBJ1-5, with 10 bases that match TRBD1. The V and J ends lost 2 bases and 6 bases, in that order; junction bases with no gene match: 4. Germline V lookup: CDR1 MNHEY, CDR2 SVGEGT. The CDR3 is 15 amino acids. The CDR3 DNA sequence: TGTGCCAGCAGTTACGACAGGGGGCTCAGTCAGCCCCAGCATTTT. Translating it yields CASSYDRGLSQPQHF.

CDR3 nucleotides: TGTGCCAGCAGTTTCGGGACAGGGGGAGGAACTGAAGCTTTCTTT. Translating it yields CASSFGTGGGTEAFF. V and J are TRBV27 and TRBJ1-1; 11 bases are shared with TRBD1. V gave up 3 bases and J gave up 5 bases; unmatched junction bases: 5. The length of the CDR3 is 15 residues. In germline, CDR1 is MNHEY, CDR2 SMNVEV (reference sequence).

The CDR3 protein is CASSLVAATTTGELFF. Written as DNA, the CDR3 is TGTGCCAGCAGCTTAGTTGCAGCGACGACCACCGGGGAGCTGTTTTTT. J is TRBJ2-2 and V is TRBV7-2; D call uncertain. Germline V gene sequence: CDR1 SGHTA, CDR2 FQGNSA. V lost 1 base and J lost 4, with 13 bases in between. This CDR3 has 16 amino acids.

The rearrangement joins TRBV3-1 (or the pseudogene TRBV3-2) to TRBJ2-2; 9 bases agree with TRBD2. The CDR3 loop spans 14 amino acids. The J segment lost 5 bases and the V segment lost 6 bases, leaving 4 bases of the junction unmatched. The germline gives CDR1 LGHDT, CDR2 YNNKEL (reference sequence). DNA of the CDR3: TGTGCCAGCAGAAGACTAGCGGAAACCGGGGAGCTGTTTTTT. Translation gives CASRRLAETGELFF.

This chain uses TRBV3-1 (or the pseudogene TRBV3-2) with TRBJ1-1; possibly TRBD1 for D (6 bases). Trimming removed 4 bases from V and 8 bases from J, with 8 bases in between. CDR1 is LGHDT and CDR2 is YNNKEL in the germline V gene (reference sequence). The CDR3 totals 11 residues. CDR3 sequence reads: CASSLGTEAFF. DNA for the CDR3: TGTGCCAGCAGCCTGGGGACAGAAGCTTTCTTT.

The sample holds one count of this clone. The J gene is TRBJ2-7, the V gene TRBV6-7; D is undetermined. TRBV6-7 is classed as an ORF, of uncertain function. This CDR3 has 12 amino acids. V shed 8 bases and J shed 4 bases, with 12 bases lying between them. The CDR3 DNA is TGTGCCAGCGCCCGTAGTATATACGAGCAGTACGTC. Protein sequence: CASARSIYEQYV.

The V gene is TRBV23-1, the J gene TRBJ2-1; 7 bases match TRBD2. TRBV23-1 is noted as an ORF with a role that remains uncertain. The CDR3 contains 19 residues. Trimming took 0 bases from V and 6 from J; bases not matched to a gene: 17. The CDR3 region has the DNA TGCGCCAGCAGTCAATCCCCGGGGCATCACGGGAGGCCCGCCAATGAGCAGTTCTTC. It codes for CASSQSPGHHGRPANEQFF.

The chain joins TRBV7-2 to TRBJ1-2; the match to TRBD1 covers 11 bases. The V gene end was trimmed by 1 base and the J gene end by 5 bases; junction bases not matched to a gene: 9. The germline V gene encodes CDR1 SGHTA and CDR2 FQGNSA. CDR3 length equals 17 residues. The CDR3 coding sequence is TGTGCCAGCAGCTTAGGAGAGGCGGGACAGGGGGTGTATGGCTACACCTTC. This gives the protein CASSLGEAGQGVYGYTF.

V usage is TRBV28 and J usage is TRBJ2-5, with TRBD2 matching 7 bases. The CDR3 has 14 amino acids. V was clipped by 3 bases and J by 6 bases; unmatched bases: 7. Per germline, CDR1 MDHEN and CDR2 SYDVKM. This CDR3 reads CASSFTREGKTQYF. CDR3 coding DNA: TGTGCCAGCAGTTTTACCAGGGAGGGGAAGACCCAGTACTTC.

The chain links TRBV7-6 to TRBJ1-3; no clear D gene. The V gene's germline CDR1 is SGHVS and CDR2 FNYEAQ. V was pared by 1 base and J by 1 base, with 8 bases between. The CDR3 is 15 residues long. CDR3 in amino acids: CASSLGYLSGNTIYF. In DNA, the CDR3 is TGTGCCAGCAGCTTAGGGTACTTATCTGGAAACACCATATATTTT.

V usage is TRBV28 and J usage is TRBJ2-7; perhaps TRBD2 as D (6 bases). The V end lost 2 bases, the J end lost 9 bases, and 20 bases lay between the germline ends. Germline-derived CDR1 and CDR2 are MDHEN and SYDVKM. The length of the CDR3 is 15 residues. This chain's CDR3 is CASSLVAGGPEGQYF. For the CDR3, the DNA is TGTGCCAGCAGTTTAGTTGCAGGAGGGCCTGAGGGGCAGTACTTC.

In its sample, this clone was seen a few times. This chain connects TRBV27 to TRBJ2-2, with 10 bases matching TRBD1. Germline assignment: CDR1 MNHEY and CDR2 SMNVEV (reference sequence). The ends lost 8 bases at V and 4 bases at J; junction bases unmatched: 13. The CDR3 extends over 17 amino acids. This CDR3 is CASRPKWGQGSTGELFF. CDR3 sequence (DNA): TGTGCCAGCCGGCCGAAATGGGGACAGGGGTCCACCGGGGAGCTGTTTTTT.

The rearrangement links TRBV19 to TRBJ1-1, with TRBD1 matching over 9 bases. Per the germline V gene, CDR1 is LNHDA and CDR2 is SQIVND (reference sequence). CDR3 length equals 14 residues. V lost 5 bases and J lost 6; bases outside the gene matches: 7. The CDR3 DNA sequence: TGTGCCAGTAGTCCCCGGGACAGGGTAGCTGAAGCTTTCTTT. Protein sequence: CASSPRDRVAEAFF.

CDR3 sequence (DNA): TGTGCCAGCAGTTCCCCCCGACAGAGCTCCTACGAGCAGTACGTC. Translating it yields CASSSPRQSSYEQYV. This chain links TRBV28 with TRBJ2-7; D may be TRBD1 (5 bases). Trimming took off 4 bases at V and 0 bases at J, with 13 bases between the two ends. This CDR3 comprises 15 residues. The V gene's germline CDR1 is MDHEN and CDR2 SYDVKM.

This clone was detected a few times. The V call is TRBV28, the J call TRBJ1-6; TRBD1 aligns across 7 bases. There are 17 residues in the CDR3. V lost 1 base, J lost 0 bases, and 3 bases stayed unmatched. CDR1 and CDR2 (germline): MDHEN, SYDVKM. The CDR3 DNA is TGTGCCAGCAGTTTATCCAGGGGGAGCTCCTATAATTCACCCCTCCACTTT. This codes for CASSLSRGSSYNSPLHF.

This rearrangement joins TRBV19 to TRBJ2-3, with D perhaps TRBD1 (5 bases). V was pared by 6 bases and J by 5 bases, with 15 bases between. There are 14 residues in the CDR3. Germline loops: CDR1 LNHDA, CDR2 SQIVND (reference sequence). The CDR3 loop reads CASRQGAGEDTQYF. The CDR3 bases are TGTGCCAGTAGGCAAGGGGCCGGAGAAGATACGCAGTATTTT.

The CDR3 bases are TGTGCCAGCAGTCTCCGGGTCGGGGAGCTGTTTTTT. This encodes CASSLRVGELFF. This chain uses TRBV9 with TRBJ2-2; no definite D call. The CDR3 covers 12 residues. Germline CDR1 and CDR2: SGDLS and YYNGEE. The V end was cut by 5 bases, the J end by 7 bases, with 9 bases between. Complete variable domain (other parts from reference TRBV9 and TRBJ2-2): DSGVTQTPKHLITATGQRVTLRCSPRSGDLSVYWYQQSLDQGLQFLIQYYNGEERAKGNILERFSAQQFPDLHSELNLSSLELGDSALYFCASSLRVGELFFGEGSRLTVL.

V gene TRBV21-1 combines with J gene TRBJ2-7; the D call TRBD1 from the table was never checked on the DNA. TRBV21-1 is described as a pseudogene. The CDR3 consists of 11 residues. Here the CDR3 reads CASSWTVEQYV. The CDR3 region has the DNA TGTGCCAGCAGCTGGACAGTCGAGCAGTACGTC.

This rearrangement joins TRBV5-1 to TRBJ2-5, with 11 bases that match TRBD2. Trimming cost V 4 bases and J 3 bases; bases outside gene matches: 2. Germline V CDR1 and CDR2: SGHRS, YFSETQ. The CDR3 loop spans 14 amino acids. This chain's CDR3 is CASSATSGKETQYF. The CDR3 nucleotides are TGCGCCAGCAGCGCGACTAGCGGGAAAGAGACCCAGTACTTC.

The rearrangement uses TRBV25-1 and TRBJ2-3; TRBD2 is a possible D gene (5 bases). V lost 11 bases, J lost 2 bases, and 14 bases lay in between. This CDR3 has 13 amino acids. CDR1 is MGHDK and CDR2 is SYGVNS in the germline V gene. The DNA for the CDR3 is TGTGCCTCCGAAGCGGCTTTCACAGATACGCAGTATTTT. Residues: CASEAAFTDTQYF.